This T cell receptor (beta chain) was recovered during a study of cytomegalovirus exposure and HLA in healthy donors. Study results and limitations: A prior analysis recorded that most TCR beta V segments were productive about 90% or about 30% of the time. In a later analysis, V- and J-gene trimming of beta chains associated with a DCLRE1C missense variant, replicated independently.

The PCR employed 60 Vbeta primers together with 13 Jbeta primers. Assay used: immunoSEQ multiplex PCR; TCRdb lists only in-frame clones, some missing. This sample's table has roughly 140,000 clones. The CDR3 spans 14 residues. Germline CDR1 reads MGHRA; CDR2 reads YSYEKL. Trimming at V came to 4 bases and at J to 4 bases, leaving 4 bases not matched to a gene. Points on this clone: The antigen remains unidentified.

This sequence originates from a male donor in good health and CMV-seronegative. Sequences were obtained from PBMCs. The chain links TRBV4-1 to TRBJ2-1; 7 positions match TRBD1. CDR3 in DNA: TGCGCCAGCAGCCCCCGGGACAGTTACAATGAGCAGTTCTTC. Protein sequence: CASSPRDSYNEQFF.